Listed below are T cell receptor beta chains from one sample, sequenced in a study of T cell responses to AZD1222 COVID-19 vaccine. Here immunoSEQ multiplex PCR was the method, and the copy in TCRdb shows in-frame clones only, minus some. The sample lists some 180,000 clones; around 92% were seen once. Source: peripheral blood, taken on day 0 of AZD1222 vaccination. The receptors shown here come from an adult in good health. Each CDR3 is given with its conserved first and last residue. A D gene is named only where the DNA matches it firmly.

j_call,v_call,d_call,cdr3_length,cdr3_aa,cdr3_nt
TRBJ1-5,TRBV5-6,.,15,CASSAAGIPNQPQHF,TGTGCCAGCAGCGCCGCGGGGATCCCAAATCAGCCCCAGCATTTT
TRBJ2-3,TRBV24-1,TRBD2,18,CATSDSGTSGGGTDTQYF,TGTGCCACCAGTGATTCCGGGACTAGCGGGGGAGGCACAGATACGCAGTATTTT
TRBJ2-1,TRBV12-3/TRBV12-4,.,12,CASSLVGIRQFF,TGTGCCAGCAGTTTAGTGGGCATCCGGCAGTTCTTC
TRBJ2-1,TRBV29-1,TRBD1,13,CSGGQGAINEQFF,TGCAGCGGAGGACAGGGGGCCATCAATGAGCAGTTCTTC
TRBJ1-4,TRBV3-1/TRBV3-2,.,16,CASSQGTATTNEKLFF,TGTGCCAGCAGCCAGGGTACAGCTACAACTAATGAAAAACTGTTTTTT
TRBJ1-4,TRBV18,TRBD1,14,CASAPGQGNEKLFF,TGTGCCAGCGCACCGGGACAGGGGAATGAAAAACTGTTTTTT
TRBJ1-1,TRBV28,.,14,CASSYPSRNTEAFF,TGTGCCAGCAGTTACCCCAGCAGGAACACTGAAGCTTTCTTT
TRBJ1-1,TRBV2,.,13,CASTNSLNTEAFF,TGTGCCAGCACAAACAGCTTGAACACTGAAGCTTTCTTT
TRBJ2-1,TRBV19,.,13,CATSPGTQYPPIF,TGTGCCACGAGCCCCGGGACGCAGTATCCCCCTATCTTC
TRBJ1-3,TRBV18,TRBD1,17,CASSPQTGGLSGNTIYF,TGTGCCAGCTCACCACAGACAGGGGGATTATCTGGAAACACCATATATTTT
TRBJ2-1,TRBV24-1,TRBD2,15,CATSDSSAGEHEQFF,TGTGCCACCAGTGATAGCTCGGCGGGGGAGCATGAGCAGTTCTTC
TRBJ1-1,TRBV18,.,13,CASSRTVNTEAFF,TGTGCCAGCTCACGGACGGTGAACACTGAAGCTTTCTTT
TRBJ2-5,TRBV30,.,11,CASAIQETQYF,TGTGCCTCAGCGATCCAAGAGACCCAGTACTTC
TRBJ2-1,TRBV7-6,.,15,CASSPYRERWDEQFF,TGTGCCAGCAGCCCATACAGGGAGCGGTGGGATGAGCAGTTCTTC
TRBJ1-1,TRBV20-1,.,11,CSATAETEAFF,TGCAGTGCTACTGCAGAGACTGAAGCTTTCTTT
TRBJ2-5,TRBV6-8,.,13,CASSLQGWETQYF,TGTGCCAGCAGCCTACAGGGTTGGGAGACCCAGTACTTC